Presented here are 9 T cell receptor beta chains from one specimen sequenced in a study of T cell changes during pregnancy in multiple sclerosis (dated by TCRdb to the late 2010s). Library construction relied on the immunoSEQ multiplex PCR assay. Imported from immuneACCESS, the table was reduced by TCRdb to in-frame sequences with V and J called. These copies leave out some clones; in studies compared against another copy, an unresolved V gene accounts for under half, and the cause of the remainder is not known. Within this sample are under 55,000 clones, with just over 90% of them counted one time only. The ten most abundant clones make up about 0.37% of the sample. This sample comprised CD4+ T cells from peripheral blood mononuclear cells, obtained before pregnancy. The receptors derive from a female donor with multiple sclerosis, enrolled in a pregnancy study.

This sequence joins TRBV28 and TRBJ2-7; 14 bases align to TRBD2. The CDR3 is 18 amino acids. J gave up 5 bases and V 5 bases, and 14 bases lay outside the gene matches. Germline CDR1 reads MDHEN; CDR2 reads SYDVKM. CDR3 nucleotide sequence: TGTGCCAGCAGTCCCTTCTCGGGACTAGCGGGAGTTCGGAACGAGCAGTACTTC. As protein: CASSPFSGLAGVRNEQYF.

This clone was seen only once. The CDR3 loop is CASSEVKRQYTDTQYF. The CDR3 bases are TGTGCCAGCAGTGAAGTTAAGAGACAGTACACAGATACGCAGTATTTT. The rearrangement joins TRBV6-1 to TRBJ2-3; D may be TRBD1 (5 bases). This CDR3 has 16 residues. Germline assignment: CDR1 MNHNS and CDR2 SASEGT. The germline V and J ends were trimmed by 1 base and 2 bases, with 13 bases remaining between them.

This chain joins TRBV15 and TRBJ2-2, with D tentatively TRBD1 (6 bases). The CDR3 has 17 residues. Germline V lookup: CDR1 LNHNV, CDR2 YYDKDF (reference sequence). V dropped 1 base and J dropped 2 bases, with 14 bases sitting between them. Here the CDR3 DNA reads TGTGCCACCAGCAGAGCCGTTAGGGGGATAAACACCGGGGAGCTGTTTTTT. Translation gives CATSRAVRGINTGELFF.

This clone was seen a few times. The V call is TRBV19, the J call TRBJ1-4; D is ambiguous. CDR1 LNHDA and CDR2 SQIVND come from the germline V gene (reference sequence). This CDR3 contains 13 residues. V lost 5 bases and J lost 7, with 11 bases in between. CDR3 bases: TGTGCCAGTAGTTGGGAGAACGGTGAAAAACTGTTTTTT. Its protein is CASSWENGEKLFF.

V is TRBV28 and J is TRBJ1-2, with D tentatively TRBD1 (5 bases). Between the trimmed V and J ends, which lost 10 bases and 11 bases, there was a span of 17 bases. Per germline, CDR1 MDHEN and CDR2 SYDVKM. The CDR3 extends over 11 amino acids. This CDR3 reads CAIQGLGGYTF. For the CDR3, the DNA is TGTGCCATCCAAGGTCTTGGGGGGTACACCTTC.

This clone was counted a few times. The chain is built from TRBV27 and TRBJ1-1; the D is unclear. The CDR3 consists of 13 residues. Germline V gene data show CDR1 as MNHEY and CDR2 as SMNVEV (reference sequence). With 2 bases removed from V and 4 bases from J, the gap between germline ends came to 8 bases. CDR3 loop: CASSLNLVTEAFF. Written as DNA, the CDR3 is TGTGCCAGCAGTTTAAACTTGGTCACTGAAGCTTTCTTT.

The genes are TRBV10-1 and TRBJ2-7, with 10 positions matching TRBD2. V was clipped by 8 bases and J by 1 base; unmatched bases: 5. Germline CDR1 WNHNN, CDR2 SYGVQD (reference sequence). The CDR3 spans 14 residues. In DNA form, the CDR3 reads TGCGCCAGCTCCACTAGCGGGAAGTCCTACGAGCAGTACTTC. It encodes CASSTSGKSYEQYF.

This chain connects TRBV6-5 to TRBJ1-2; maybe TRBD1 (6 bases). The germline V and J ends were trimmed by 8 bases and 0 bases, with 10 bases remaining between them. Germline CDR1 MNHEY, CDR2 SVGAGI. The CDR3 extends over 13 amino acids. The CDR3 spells CASRGATNYGYTF. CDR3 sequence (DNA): TGTGCCAGCCGGGGGGCGACTAACTATGGCTACACCTTC.

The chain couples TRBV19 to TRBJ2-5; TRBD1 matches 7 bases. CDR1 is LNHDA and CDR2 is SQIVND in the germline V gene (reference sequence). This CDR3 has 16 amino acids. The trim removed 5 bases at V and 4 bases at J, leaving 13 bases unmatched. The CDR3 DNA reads TGTGCCAGTAGTCTACCGACAGGGCTTGCGATAGAGACCCAGTACTTC. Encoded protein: CASSLPTGLAIETQYF.